This T cell receptor (beta chain) emerged from a study of cytomegalovirus exposure and HLA in healthy donors (dated by TCRdb to 2017 to 2019). The study in broad terms: An earlier analysis of several hundred of the donors reported 250 to 350 Gb of sequence data and roughly 110 million unique TCR beta sequences from some 180 million T cells. HLA typing covered class I and class II loci at four-digit resolution. A later genetic analysis used genome-wide SNP genotypes for about 65% of the roughly 700 donors, treating that subset as a discovery cohort. Because of strong linkage in the cohort, roughly five DR-DQ haplotypes were treated as single units for association and clustering. An early release that covered more than 550 HLA-typed donors contained about 300 gigabases of sequencing data and tens of millions of unique TCR sequences. The study aimed to test whether signatures of past pathogen exposure could be identified by cataloging public T cell receptors. In a later analysis, previously published TCR beta repertoires from 670 or so donors were re-analyzed and high-resolution HLA genotyping was added so that TCR occurrence patterns could be studied. Of the roughly 390 genotyped donors, 80% to 90% were placed in the genetic ancestry cluster associated with self-reported Caucasian donors. All discovery cohort repertoires had been generated on a single sequencing platform. Rather than using new phenotypic data, the later analysis identified candidate immune exposures from TCR beta sequences and from how often those sequences occurred across donors. A separate validation cohort of 100 to 150 different subjects was used in addition to the 666-subject first cohort. Typing coverage varied by locus: roughly 620-640 donors for A, B, C, DRB1 and DQB1; roughly 510 for DQA1; over 600 for DPA1; 450 to 480 for DPB1. The T cell repertoires of under 700 subjects were profiled by immunosequencing and related to cytomegalovirus serostatus. The study combined high-throughput TCR immunosequencing, statistical association of individual TCRs with disease status, and machine learning to predict cytomegalovirus infection status. Donor age, sex, ethnicity and CMV serostatus were collected together with the repertoire data. To decide whether each TCR beta V gene segment behaved as functional or pseudogenic, an earlier analysis of some 600 of the donors relied on high-throughput TCR beta sequencing. On average, roughly 250,000 unique TCR beta nucleotide sequences were sequenced per donor among a few hundred genotyped donors of the cohort, with 15% to 20% of those sequences being non-productive. Overall results and qualifications from the work: A later analysis found that HLA-associated TCR beta chains were more clonally expanded and had lower generation probabilities than equally common non-associated chains. Sequencing depth was assumed to be roughly uniform across donors in the presence/absence analyses, though that assumption may not hold. The classifier was reported to diagnose cytomegalovirus status with high specificity and sensitivity in both the original cohort and the validation cohort. In this cohort, only TCR beta chains were sequenced, and detectable features were limited by the absence of alpha or paired-chain data. According to a later analysis, TCR association rates differed among HLA loci, with DRB1 alleles showing the most associated TCRs and HLA-C alleles showing the fewest. A few of the identified cytomegalovirus-associated TCR beta chains were confirmed in vitro to be specific for cytomegalovirus antigens. Because counts were too low, approximately 18 rarely observed V segments, including chromosome 9 orphons, were excluded from the earlier analysis of around 590 of the donors. Correlated functional status among segregating V segments might reflect linkage disequilibrium, but an unknown experimental factor could not be ruled out. The only immune exposure information available for the cohort was CMV serostatus. In an earlier analysis of approximately 590 of the donors, most TCR beta V segments appeared in productive rearrangements about 87% or about 30% of the time, broadly matching IMGT annotations. V-gene and J-gene trimming of TCR beta chains was associated with a missense DCLRE1C variant in a later genetic analysis, and the association was replicated in an independent cohort. Specific HLA alleles were associated with about 17,000 TCR beta sequences at a false discovery rate of 0.05 in a later analysis. Across donors, most TCR sequences were observed very rarely, whereas some public TCRs were present in many individuals. A later genetic analysis reported fewer N-insertions in productive TCRs among donors in an Asian-associated ancestry cluster than the roughly 720-donor mean. In a later analysis, several top co-occurrence clusters were reported to appear linked to parvovirus B19, influenza, CMV and Epstein-Barr virus. In a later analysis, most CMV-associated TCR beta chains were found to appear HLA-restricted, with HLA associations seemingly driven largely by CMV exposure. HLA typing was unavailable for some donors at each locus, so association tests used only the typed subset. The authors suggested that the approach could potentially be generalized to other disease states and immunological phenotypes. Some IMGT-functional V segments, including TRBV6-2 and TRBV6-3, could not be told apart with the 87-base-pair reads, so those segments were excluded. A group of highly shared sequence variants was considered likely to be a technical artifact of the sequencing pipeline. A further reported finding was that TCR beta sequences accurately predicted the HLA-A and HLA-B alleles for most subjects in the first cohort. Strong co-occurrence of HLA alleles, especially DR and DQ, made assigning TCR associations to individual alleles difficult. In the study, around 160 TCR beta chains were listed as associated with cytomegalovirus.

The cohort comprised several hundred healthy bone marrow donors. At the time of sampling, every cohort member was nominally healthy, though immune exposures that went unrecorded were likely present. The donor tested CMV seronegative and was one of the 352 seronegative cohort members. A peripheral blood sample was provided by each donor, and peripheral blood mononuclear cells were used for TCR beta sequencing. The Qiagen DNeasy Blood Extraction Kit was used to extract genomic DNA from the blood cell samples. Trimming removed 4 bases from V and 10 bases from J; the gene matches leave 12 bases unexplained. The CDR3 measures 16 amino acids from cysteine to phenylalanine. The DNA shown is the 48-base CDR3, in frame from base 1. CDR1 WSHSY and CDR2 SAAADI are derived from the germline V gene. Libraries were constructed by the immunoSEQ multiplex PCR assay. For the multiplex PCR, a mixture combining 60 forward primers for TCR Vbeta segments and 13 reverse primers for TCR Jbeta segments was used. A multiplex PCR assay on genomic DNA amplified the CDR3 region of rearranged TCR beta genes. On the Illumina HiSeq System, the amplified TCR beta libraries were sequenced as 87-base-pair reads. On the authors' methods: In a later analysis, some 80 million unique TCR beta chains were counted across the approximately 670 repertoires, and roughly 11 million of these chains were shared by at least two donors. To remove PCR and sequencing errors, raw reads were error-corrected and collapsed into unique sequences using a nearest-neighbor algorithm that merged closely related sequences. V, D and J gene segments were assigned by aligning CDR3 sequences to IMGT reference sequences. For a sequence to be retained, a match of at least six nucleotides was required to both a V gene segment and a J gene segment. A rearrangement was called productive if the CDR3 had no stop codons and remained in frame with V and J, and every other rearrangement was called non-productive. Following IMGT convention, CDR3 was defined as the stretch from the second conserved V-encoded cysteine up to the conserved J-encoded phenylalanine. The earlier analysis of approximately 500 of the donors excluded sequences that lacked an unambiguous match to a single V gene segment. An earlier analysis of a few hundred of the donors called V segments functional above 56.7% productive rearrangements and segregating when the between-donor standard deviation exceeded 5%. To diagnose cytomegalovirus status from the catalog of TCR beta chain sequences, a statistical classification framework was built. In a later analysis, TCR nucleotide sequences were compared against IMGT/GENE-DB human TR gene sequences so that V and J genes could be assigned. A later analysis assigned CDR3 sequences and most-parsimonious VDJ recombination scenarios with the TCRdist pipeline. In a later analysis, each TCR beta chain was defined by its CDR3 amino acid sequence together with its V-gene family, and reads lacking a unique V-gene family were excluded. To address suspected cross-contamination and a sequencing artifact, a later analysis removed 550 to 750 highly shared, low-generation-probability nucleotide sequences. In a later analysis, a clonal expansion index was calculated for each public chain from normalized within-repertoire ranks of inferred template counts. In a later analysis, generation probabilities were computed using a VDJ recombination model fitted to out-of-frame rearrangements, and the results were checked against IGoR. In a later analysis, hypergeometric tests were used to score TCR-TCR, TCR-HLA and TCR-CMV co-occurrence, with a repertoire-size bias correction applied to TCR pairs. To estimate false discovery rates, a later analysis permuted the HLA or CMV assignments 20 times. In a later analysis, co-occurring TCRs were grouped using DBSCAN, with TCRdist sequence similarity added in when clustering inside HLA-allele-positive subsets. Repertoires with fewer than 30,000 or more than 120,000 public chains were left out of co-occurrence clustering, as were a handful of repertoires with anomalous nucleotide sharing. TCRdb took over this immuneACCESS table, retaining in-frame rearrangements with V and J assigned. Such tables are incomplete; in checked studies, under half of the missing clones stem from an unresolved V gene, and the remainder is unexplained. V and J calls and clone size are as listed in that table; D and trimming were resolved from the DNA. This sample holds more than 150,000 clones; roughly 83% were observed only once. The ten largest clones capture 0.38% of the sample.

Regarding this clone: Its antigen is unknown. Base qualities are missing; no much larger clone stands one base away.

The receptor chain draws on TRBV10-2 and TRBJ2-1, with 11 bases aligning to TRBD2. The material sequenced was PBMCs. The clonotype comes from a boy aged 2-9 years in good health and CMV-seronegative. Read as DNA, the sequence is TGCGCCAGCAGTGTGGGAGGTAGCGGGAGGGCCAGGGAGCAGTTCTTC. This yields the protein CASSVGGSGRAREQFF.